Listed below are T cell receptor beta chains from one sample, sequenced in a study of Graves' ophthalmopathy and Graves' hyperthyroidism. TCRdb reanalysed the multiplex PCR reads using MiXCR and keeps one entry per CDR3 protein. Of roughly 50,000 distinct CDR3 sequences listed, approximately 50% are singletons. Sequenced sample: peripheral blood. The receptors stem from an adult woman with Graves' ophthalmopathy. Both conserved end residues are part of each CDR3. The D gene is left open where the match is weak. Expanded clones are given a class, and other clones once, few, many or no size at all.

TRBV7-3	many	-	TRBJ2-1	TGTGCCAGCAGCCGGAACGGACAGAGCTCCTACAATGAGCAGTTCTTC	CASSRNGQSSYNEQFF
TRBV7-8	medium-sized	-	TRBJ1-6	TGTGCCAGCAGCTTAGTGAATTCACCCCTCCACTTT	CASSLVNSPLHF
TRBV28	many	-	TRBJ2-3	TGTGCCAGCGGTCCTTCCCGGTATTTT	CASGPSRYF
TRBV28	many	TRBD1	TRBJ1-4	TGTGCCAGCAGCCCACGGACAGGGAGTTATGAAAAACTGTTTTTT	CASSPRTGSYEKLFF
TRBV30	many	-	TRBJ2-1	TGTGCCTGCGCCGGGGGTTACGAGCAGTTCTTC	CACAGGYEQFF
TRBV14	-	-	TRBJ2-2	TGTGCCAGCAGCCAACTTACGGGGGGCATCGGGGAGCTGTTTTTT	CASSQLTGGIGELFF
TRBV12-3/TRBV12-4	-	TRBD2	TRBJ2-3	TGTGCCAGCGGACTAGCAGCCTACAATGAGCAGTATTTT	CASGLAAYNEQYF
TRBV7-3	many	-	TRBJ2-7	TGTGCCAGCAGCTTATCCGCTGGGAGCTACGAGCAGTACTTC	CASSLSAGSYEQYF
TRBV10-3	-	-	TRBJ1-2	TGTGCCATCAGTGAGTCGAGTGTTGGCTACACCTTC	CAISESSVGYTF
TRBV20-1	many	TRBD1	TRBJ1-2	TGCAGTGCTAGAGAGAGGACAGGTGGGGCCTATGGCTACACCTTC	CSARERTGGAYGYTF
TRBV11-2	many	TRBD2	TRBJ2-7	TGTGCCAGCAGCTTACCGATCGGGAGGACCTACGAGCAGTACTTC	CASSLPIGRTYEQYF
TRBV7-9	-	-	TRBJ2-1	TGTGCCTGCAGCCCGACGGGGGGCGCCTACAATGAGCAGTTCTTC	CACSPTGGAYNEQFF
TRBV9	many	TRBD2	TRBJ2-3	TGTGCCAGCAGCGGAACTAGCGGAGGCACAGATACGCAGTATTTT	CASSGTSGGTDTQYF
TRBV28	-	TRBD1	TRBJ2-7	TGTGCCAGCAGTTCCCCCCTGGGGACAGGGAACTACGAGCAGTACTTC	CASSSPLGTGNYEQYF
TRBV19	-	-	TRBJ2-1	TGTGCCAGTAGTGTAACCGGGTCCCCGGATGAGCAGTTCTTC	CASSVTGSPDEQFF
TRBV2	-	TRBD1	TRBJ2-5	TGTGCCAGCAGTGTTAACAGGGGTTCCCAAGAGACCCAGTACTTC	CASSVNRGSQETQYF
TRBV10-3	-	TRBD2	TRBJ2-7	TGTGCCATCAGTGATCTAGCGGGAGAGGACGAGCAGTACTTC	CAISDLAGEDEQYF
TRBV7-8	-	-	TRBJ1-2	TGTGCCAGCAGCTTAGCCAGAGATGGCTACACCTTC	CASSLARDGYTF
TRBV7-3	-	TRBD2	TRBJ2-1	TGTGCCAGCAGACGAGCGGGGAATGAGCAGTTCTTC	CASRRAGNEQFF
TRBV29-1	-	-	TRBJ1-1	TGCAGCGTTGAAGAGGACACTGAAGCTTTCTTT	CSVEEDTEAFF
TRBV5-5	many	-	TRBJ2-5	TGTGCCAGCAGCCAGCAGGGAGGGGGAGAGACCCAGTACTTC	CASSQQGGGETQYF
TRBV10-3	-	TRBD2	TRBJ2-5	TGTGCCATCAGTGACGGGACTAGCGGGATTGGAGAGACCCAGTACTTC	CAISDGTSGIGETQYF
TRBV2	many	-	TRBJ1-1	TGTGCCACCCAGAGGGGGGGAGGACTCGGCACTGAAGCTTTCTTT	CATQRGGGLGTEAFF
TRBV12-3/TRBV12-4	many	-	TRBJ1-2	TGTGCCAGCAGTTTTGGGGGGATCGGCTACACCTTC	CASSFGGIGYTF
TRBV15	-	TRBD2	TRBJ2-1	TGTGCCACCAGCAGGACCTTAGCGGGGAGGCCAGACGGGGAGCAGTTCTTC	CATSRTLAGRPDGEQFF
TRBV6-6	many	TRBD2	TRBJ2-3	TGTGCCAGCAGTTCCCCCGGGACTAGTCCGGCCCAGGGTACGCAGTATTTT	CASSSPGTSPAQGTQYF
TRBV20-1	-	TRBD2	TRBJ2-3	TGCAGTGTCCAACTAGCGGGAGGGCCTGGTGCAGATACGCAGTATTTT	CSVQLAGGPGADTQYF
TRBV5-1	many	TRBD2	TRBJ2-4	TGCGCCAGCAGCTCGGGACTAGCGGGAGGGAATAGATCCAAAAACATTCAGTACTTC	CASSSGLAGGNRSKNIQYF
TRBV11-2	many	-	TRBJ1-5	TGTGCCAGCAGCTTGGACGTAGATCAGCCCCAGCATTTT	CASSLDVDQPQHF
TRBV30	few	-	TRBJ2-1	TGTGCCTGGAGCCCCCCCTCCAATGAGCAGTTCTTC	CAWSPPSNEQFF
TRBV7-9	many	TRBD2	TRBJ2-3	TGTGCCAGCAGCCTCGGACTAGCGGGAGGCCCAAAACGCACAGATACGCAGTATTTT	CASSLGLAGGPKRTDTQYF
TRBV20-1	few	TRBD1	TRBJ2-7	TGCAGTGCTAGAGATGGGGGGACAGGATTATACGAGCAGTACTTC	CSARDGGTGLYEQYF
TRBV5-5	many	-	TRBJ2-1	TGTGCCAGCAGCTTGGTTTCCTACAATGAGCAGTTCTTC	CASSLVSYNEQFF
TRBV19	-	-	TRBJ2-1	TGTGCCAGTAGTTCTCCCAAGGTGGCCGATACGCAGTTCTTC	CASSSPKVADTQFF
TRBV7-9	-	-	TRBJ1-2	TGTGCCAGCTTTATATCTCGGGACAACTATGGCTACACCTTC	CASFISRDNYGYTF
TRBV7-2	-	TRBD2	TRBJ2-1	TGTGCCAGCAGCCAACTGGCTAGCGGCTACAATGAGCAGTTCTTC	CASSQLASGYNEQFF
TRBV9	many	-	TRBJ2-5	TGTGCCAGCAGCGCCCCTGGGGCAGGGAAGGAGACCCAGTACTTC	CASSAPGAGKETQYF
TRBV7-8	many	-	TRBJ2-5	TGTGCCAGCAGCTTAGAGGGGCGAGAGACCCAGTACTTC	CASSLEGRETQYF
TRBV20-1	-	TRBD1	TRBJ1-2	TGCAGTGCTAGCCTCACAGGGGCTAACTATGGCTACACCTTC	CSASLTGANYGYTF
TRBV4-1	many	-	TRBJ2-1	TGCGCCAGCAGCCAGAGCGATGACGGACTCTCCTACAATGAGCAGTTCTTC	CASSQSDDGLSYNEQFF
TRBV7-2	-	-	TRBJ2-7	TGTGCCAGCAGCCAAGAATCGCCACGGACCGGGATCACATACGAGCAGTACTTC	CASSQESPRTGITYEQYF
TRBV20-1	many	TRBD2	TRBJ2-2	TGCAGTGCCCAGTCCACTAGCGGGAGGGCGGACGGGGAGCTGTTTTTT	CSAQSTSGRADGELFF
TRBV7-9	-	TRBD1	TRBJ2-2	TGTGCCAGCAGCTTGGGAGACAGGGTTAACACCGGGGAGCTGTTTTTT	CASSLGDRVNTGELFF
TRBV7-2	-	-	TRBJ2-7	TGTGCCAGCAGCCCAGGGGGGGAGGGGGCCGGCTACGAGCAGTACTTC	CASSPGGEGAGYEQYF
TRBV5-8	many	TRBD2	TRBJ2-2	TGTGCCAGCAGCGCTGAGACTAGCGGGACCGGGGAGCTGTTTTTT	CASSAETSGTGELFF
TRBV5-1	many	TRBD2	TRBJ2-3	TGCGCCAGCAGCTTGGCCGTTCTAGCGGGAGCAGATACGCAGTATTTT	CASSLAVLAGADTQYF
TRBV20-1	many	-	TRBJ2-7	TGCAGTGCTAGTCTTTCGGGACCCACGAGAGAGCAGTACTTC	CSASLSGPTREQYF
TRBV10-3	-	-	TRBJ2-1	TGTGCCATCACCCCAGGAGGGAGCGGTGAGCAGTTCTTC	CAITPGGSGEQFF
TRBV20-1	-	-	TRBJ1-1	TGCAGTGCTAAGACGGTCGGCGCGGGAACTGAAGCTTTCTTT	CSAKTVGAGTEAFF
TRBV7-9	-	-	TRBJ2-1	TGTGCCAGCAGAAAAACTAACGGGTCGGGGGATGAGCAGTTCTTC	CASRKTNGSGDEQFF
TRBV4-3	many	TRBD2	TRBJ2-5	TGCGCCAGCAGCCCACTTCTAGCGGGAGGTTTCCAAGAGACCCAGTACTTC	CASSPLLAGGFQETQYF
TRBV24-1	medium-sized	-	TRBJ2-1	TGTGCCACCAGTCGTAAGGCGGGGAATTACAATGAGCAGTTCTTC	CATSRKAGNYNEQFF
TRBV20-1	-	TRBD2	TRBJ2-1	TGCAGTGCTAGATTGGGAGGGAGAGACACCGGGGAGCAGTTCTTC	CSARLGGRDTGEQFF